This T cell receptor beta chain derives from a study of shared clonotypes between healthy human individuals. The method was immunoSEQ multiplex PCR; TCRdb's version includes in-frame clones alone and lacks a portion of them. The sample carries hundreds of thousands of clones, more than 95% recorded once. Deletions cut 3 bases from V and 0 bases from J, with 20 bases between. The V gene's germline CDR1 is KGHSH and CDR2 LQKENI. The CDR3 has 19 amino acids. V and J are TRBV18 and TRBJ2-2; possibly TRBD1 for D (6 bases). The source of this sequence is a woman between 25 and 40 years old in good health. The source material was naive CD4+ T cells sorted from blood. Subset given: CD45RA+ positively selected. CDR3 sequence: CASSPRSQGVSANTGELFF. The CDR3 region has the DNA TGTGCCAGCTCACCTCGATCACAGGGAGTCTCCGCGAACACCGGGGAGCTGTTTTTT.